A single sample is the source of the 14 T cell receptor beta chains below, sequenced in a study of regulatory T cells in long-lasting Graves disease. Building of the TCR beta libraries involved iRepertoire HTBI primers and Arm-PCR of CDR3 regions. TCRdb re-called the multiplex PCR reads through MiXCR, storing one row per CDR3 protein. Of roughly 320,000 distinct CDR3 sequences listed, around 15% are singletons. The sample's time point: newly diagnosed GD, antithyroid drugs for less than 3 months. With RNA extracted from PBMCs as input, the TCR library was made. This sample was shared with a second study, whose subject was T cells in Graves' hyperthyroidism and ophthalmopathy.

The sample was peripheral blood mononuclear cells (PBMCs), taken at new diagnosis, from a patient treated with antithyroid drugs. The receptors were sampled from a man aged 40-50 years with Graves disease.

In this sample, this clonotype turned up many times. The chain links TRBV10-3 to TRBJ2-1; 7 bases line up with TRBD2. CDR1 is ENHRY, CDR2 SYGVKD, per germline. CDR3 length: 12 amino acids. V was clipped by 11 bases and J by 6 bases; unmatched bases: 7. CDR3 DNA: TGTGCCGCCGGGGCTAGCGGCAATGAGCAGTTCTTC. This sequence encodes CAAGASGNEQFF.

This clonotype showed up many times. The rearrangement links TRBV7-3 to TRBJ2-1; D is perhaps TRBD1 (7 bases). Germline V gene lookup returns CDR1 SGHTA and CDR2 FQGTGA. The CDR3 contains 15 residues. Deletions cut 5 bases from V and 7 bases from J, with 18 bases between. In DNA, the CDR3 is TGTGCCAGCAGCCAGGGGGGTGGTATAGTAAATGAGCAGTTCTTC. Amino acid sequence: CASSQGGGIVNEQFF.

At least ten counts were recorded for this clonotype. The chain employs TRBV2 and TRBJ2-7; TRBD1 matches at 10 bases. The CDR3 sequence is 16 residues long. V shed 0 bases and J 3 bases; nucleotides not matched to a gene: 5. From germline, CDR1 is SNHLY and CDR2 FYNNEI. The CDR3 region is CASSEAFRTGGYEQYF. The CDR3 DNA follows: TGTGCCAGCAGTGAAGCGTTCCGGACAGGGGGCTACGAGCAGTACTTC.

This clonotype was seen more than once but under ten times. V usage is TRBV5-4 and J usage is TRBJ2-7; D remains ambiguous. Germline CDR1 SGHNT, CDR2 YYREEE (reference sequence). There are 14 residues in the CDR3. Trimming cost V 4 bases and J 7 bases, with 18 bases left between them. The CDR3 here is CASSPVGSSREQYF. CDR3 DNA: TGTGCCAGCAGCCCTGTTGGGTCATCGCGGGAGCAGTACTTC. Drawing the rest from reference TRBV5-4 and TRBJ2-7, the complete variable domain is ETGVTQSPTHLIKTRGQQVTLRCSSQSGHNTVSWYQQALGQGPQFIFQYYREEENGRGNFPPRFSGLQFPNYSSELNVNALELDDSALYLCASSPVGSSREQYFGPGTRLTVT.

The CDR3 nucleotides are TGTGCCAGCAGCTTACGGTCTGTAGGGGAAGACCCTCCCCAGCATTTT. Its protein is CASSLRSVGEDPPQHF. V is TRBV9 and J is TRBJ1-5; D might be TRBD1 (5 bases). The germline V gene has CDR1 SGDLS and CDR2 YYNGEE. This CDR3 is built from 16 residues. V lost 4 bases and J lost 10, with 24 bases in between. The full variable domain, with the rest looked up from reference TRBV9 and TRBJ1-5, is DSGVTQTPKHLITATGQRVTLRCSPRSGDLSVYWYQQSLDQGLQFLIQYYNGEERAKGNILERFSAQQFPDLHSELNLSSLELGDSALYFCASSLRSVGEDPPQHFGDGTRLSIL.

There are many counts of this clonotype. This chain uses TRBV5-1 with TRBJ1-1; TRBD1 aligns across 9 bases. J lost 1 base, V lost 7 bases, and 8 bases had no gene match. The germline V gene has CDR1 SGHRS and CDR2 YFSETQ. The CDR3 consists of 15 residues. The CDR3, as DNA: TGCGCCAGCCGGACAGGGGTGGCCACGAACACTGAAGCTTTCTTT. Residues: CASRTGVATNTEAFF.

As regards this clonotype: Just one base apart from a much larger clone, this may be a read error. The chain carries TRBV3-1 and TRBJ2-6, with D perhaps being TRBD1 or TRBD2 (5 bases each). Germline CDR1 LGHDT, CDR2 YNNKEL (reference sequence). The CDR3 sequence is 15 residues long. The CDR3: CANSPGGGGANVLTF. DNA of the CDR3: TGTGCCAACAGCCCCGGTGGGGGTGGGGCCAACGTCCTGACTTTC.

This clonotype has only a few counts. This chain uses TRBV9 with TRBJ1-5; 9 bases line up with TRBD1. This CDR3 spans 14 amino acids. Per the germline V gene, CDR1 is SGDLS and CDR2 is YYNGEE. V dropped 2 bases and J dropped 7; count of bases not matched to a gene: 4. Written as DNA, the CDR3 is TGTGCCAGCAGCGTGACAGGGGGGGAACAGCCCCAGCATTTT. Translation: CASSVTGGEQPQHF.

This clonotype was detected ten times or more. The chain combines TRBV3-1 with TRBJ2-3; D is unresolved. The CDR3 has 13 residues. Germline CDR1 LGHDT, CDR2 YNNKEL (reference sequence). Trimming shortened V by 4 bases and J by 8 bases, and 13 bases separated the two germline ends. The CDR3: CASSRFTSVTQYF. CDR3 nucleotide sequence: TGTGCCAGCAGCCGCTTTACCTCTGTTACGCAGTATTTT.

In this sample, this clonotype turned up many times. This chain uses TRBV5-1 with TRBJ2-5; D remains unclear. CDR1 and CDR2 (germline): SGHRS, YFSETQ. This CDR3 spans 12 amino acids. The V end lost 4 bases, the J end lost 2 bases, and 6 bases lay between the germline ends. Here the CDR3 reads CASSRVQETQYF. The DNA of the CDR3 is TGCGCCAGCAGCAGGGTTCAAGAGACCCAGTACTTC.

The genes are TRBV7-3 and TRBJ2-3; D is unclear. CDR1 SGHTA and CDR2 FQGTGA come from the germline V gene. Trimming left V 3 bases short and J 8 bases short, with 9 bases between. The CDR3 is 12 residues long. The CDR3 sequence: CASSFDGRTQYF. The CDR3 DNA sequence: TGTGCCAGCAGCTTTGACGGCCGTACGCAGTATTTT.

This clonotype was seen ten or more times. V gene TRBV18 combines with J gene TRBJ2-3; no reliable D call. Germline V gene data show CDR1 as KGHSH and CDR2 as LQKENI. The length of the CDR3 is 14 residues. The germline V and J ends were trimmed by 3 bases and 6 bases, with 13 bases remaining between them. Here the CDR3 DNA reads TGTGCCAGCTCACCTTCGTACGGGCCGGATACGCAGTATTTT. Translating gives CASSPSYGPDTQYF.

With regard to this clonotype: Given a far larger clone just one base away, this is likely a sequencing read error. V gene TRBV24-1 combines with J gene TRBJ2-7; weak D call: TRBD2 (5 bases). CDR1 and CDR2 from the germline V gene are KGHDR and SFDVKD. Between the trimmed V and J ends, which lost 2 bases and 7 bases, there was a span of 20 bases. This CDR3 is built from 16 residues. This CDR3 reads CATSDSGKSSYNEQYF. As DNA, the CDR3 is TGTGCCACCAGTGATTCGGGGAAGAGCTCCTACAATGAGCAGTACTTC.

The sample holds many counts of this clonotype. CDR3 sequence (DNA): TGCGCCAGCACCTGGGGGGACGGGAGAAATTCACCCCTCCACTTT. Translated: CASTWGDGRNSPLHF. The chain is built from TRBV4-1 and TRBJ1-6, with D tentatively TRBD1 (5 bases). Germline lookup yields CDR1 MGHRA and CDR2 YSYEKL. There are 15 residues in the CDR3. The V and J ends lost 7 bases and 7 bases respectively, with 17 bases between them.